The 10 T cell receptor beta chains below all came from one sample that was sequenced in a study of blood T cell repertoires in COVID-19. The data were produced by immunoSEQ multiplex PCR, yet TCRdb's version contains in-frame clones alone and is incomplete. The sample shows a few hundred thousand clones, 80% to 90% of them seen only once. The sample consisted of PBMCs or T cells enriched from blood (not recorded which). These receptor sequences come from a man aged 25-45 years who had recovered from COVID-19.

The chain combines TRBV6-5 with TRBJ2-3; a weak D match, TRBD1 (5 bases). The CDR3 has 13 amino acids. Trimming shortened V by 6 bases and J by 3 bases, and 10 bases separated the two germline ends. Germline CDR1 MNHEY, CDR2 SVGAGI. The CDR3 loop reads CASRRGKTDTQYF. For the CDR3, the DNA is TGTGCCAGCAGAAGGGGCAAGACAGATACGCAGTATTTT.

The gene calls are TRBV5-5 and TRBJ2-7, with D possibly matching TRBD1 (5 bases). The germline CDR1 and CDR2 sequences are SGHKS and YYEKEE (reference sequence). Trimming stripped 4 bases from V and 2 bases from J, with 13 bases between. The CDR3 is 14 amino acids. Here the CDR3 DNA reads TGTGCCAGCAGCCCAAATCCAGGGACCTACGAGCAGTACTTC. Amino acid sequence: CASSPNPGTYEQYF.

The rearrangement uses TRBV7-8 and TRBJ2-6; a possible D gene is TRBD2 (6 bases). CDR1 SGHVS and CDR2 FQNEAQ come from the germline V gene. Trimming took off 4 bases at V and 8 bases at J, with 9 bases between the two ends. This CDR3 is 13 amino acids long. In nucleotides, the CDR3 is TGTGCCAGCAGCTCGGGACTTACCAACGTCCTGACTTTC. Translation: CASSSGLTNVLTF.

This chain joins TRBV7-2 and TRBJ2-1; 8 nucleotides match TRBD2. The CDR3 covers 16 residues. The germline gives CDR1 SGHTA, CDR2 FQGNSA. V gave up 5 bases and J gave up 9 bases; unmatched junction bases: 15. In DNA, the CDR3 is TGTGCCAGCAGCAAACTAAGGAAGCGGGAGTGGCGTGAGCAGTTCTTC. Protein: CASSKLRKREWREQFF.

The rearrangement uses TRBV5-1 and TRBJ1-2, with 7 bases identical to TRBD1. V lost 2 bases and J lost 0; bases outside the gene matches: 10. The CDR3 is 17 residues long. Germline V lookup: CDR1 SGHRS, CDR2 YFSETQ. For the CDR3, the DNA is TGCGCCAGCAGCTTAGCGACAGGGTATGGCGCTAACTATGGCTACACCTTC. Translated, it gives CASSLATGYGANYGYTF.

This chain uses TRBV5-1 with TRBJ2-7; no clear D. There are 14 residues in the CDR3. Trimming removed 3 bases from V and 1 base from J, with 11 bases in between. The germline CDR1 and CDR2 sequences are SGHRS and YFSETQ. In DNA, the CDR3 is TGCGCCAGCAGCTCAAGCCCAACGTCCTACGAGCAGTACTTC. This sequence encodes CASSSSPTSYEQYF.

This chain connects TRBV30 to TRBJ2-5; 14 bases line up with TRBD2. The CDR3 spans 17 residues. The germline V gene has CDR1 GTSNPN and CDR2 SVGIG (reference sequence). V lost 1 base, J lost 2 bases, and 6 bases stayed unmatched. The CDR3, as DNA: TGTGCCTGGAGTGCCACCCGGACTAGCGGGGGGCAAGAGACCCAGTACTTC. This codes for CAWSATRTSGGQETQYF.

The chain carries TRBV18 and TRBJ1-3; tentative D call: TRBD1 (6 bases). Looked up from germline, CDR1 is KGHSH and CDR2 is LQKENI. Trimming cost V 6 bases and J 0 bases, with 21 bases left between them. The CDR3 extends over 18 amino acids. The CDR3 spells CASSRTAGEPNSGNTIYF. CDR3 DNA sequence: TGTGCCAGCTCCCGTACGGCAGGGGAGCCCAACTCTGGAAACACCATATATTTT.

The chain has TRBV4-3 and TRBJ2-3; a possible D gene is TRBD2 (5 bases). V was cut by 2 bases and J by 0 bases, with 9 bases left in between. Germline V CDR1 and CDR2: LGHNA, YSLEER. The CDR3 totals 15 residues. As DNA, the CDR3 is TGCGCCAGCAGCCAAAACGGGATGAGCACAGATACGCAGTATTTT. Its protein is CASSQNGMSTDTQYF.

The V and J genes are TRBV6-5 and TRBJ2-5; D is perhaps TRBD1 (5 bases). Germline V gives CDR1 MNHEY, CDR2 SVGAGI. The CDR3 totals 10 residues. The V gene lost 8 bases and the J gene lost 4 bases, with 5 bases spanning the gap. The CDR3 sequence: CASGAETQYF. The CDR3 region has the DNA TGTGCCAGCGGGGCAGAGACCCAGTACTTC.